Below are 25 T cell receptor beta chains sequenced from a single sample in a study of blood T cell repertoires in COVID-19 (dated by TCRdb to between 2020 and 2021). To prepare the library, the immunoSEQ multiplex PCR assay was applied. The clones in this table, taken by TCRdb from immuneACCESS, are in-frame only. Not every clone is retained; where verified, under half of the shortfall comes from an unresolved V gene, and the cause of the rest is unknown. The sample table contains roughly 180,000 clones; only one count was recorded for approximately 88% of them. Of the sample, 4% falls within the top ten clones. The sample consisted of peripheral blood. The receptors originated from a woman aged 30 to 39 with acute or convalescent COVID-19.

This chain connects TRBV18 to TRBJ2-2; the match to TRBD1 covers 8 bases. V gave up 3 bases and J gave up 1 base; unmatched junction bases: 7. The CDR3 consists of 17 residues. CDR1 is KGHSH and CDR2 is LQKENI in the germline V gene. CDR3 in amino acids: CASSPLGTGLNTGELFF. The CDR3, as DNA: TGTGCCAGCTCACCTCTTGGGACAGGATTGAACACCGGGGAGCTGTTTTTT.

This chain links TRBV5-1 with TRBJ1-1, with a weak D call TRBD1 (6 bases). Germline loops: CDR1 SGHRS, CDR2 YFSETQ. This CDR3 is built from 15 residues. Trimming stripped 4 bases from V and 10 bases from J, with 23 bases between. The CDR3 region has the DNA TGCGCCAGCAGCGCCCCGGACAGTAATGATTACGTAGCTTTCTTT. Amino acid sequence: CASSAPDSNDYVAFF.

CDR3 region: CASMGDRVTLTEKLFF. The CDR3 DNA is TGTGCCAGCATGGGGGACAGGGTAACCCTTACTGAAAAACTGTTTTTT. This chain links TRBV7-9 with TRBJ1-4, with 9 bases aligning to TRBD1. Germline lookup yields CDR1 SEHNR and CDR2 FQNEAQ (reference sequence). The length of the CDR3 is 16 residues. The V gene end was trimmed by 7 bases and the J gene end by 7 bases; junction bases not matched to a gene: 13.

This chain links TRBV18 with TRBJ2-2; 8 bases align to TRBD2. CDR3 length equals 14 residues. Per germline, CDR1 KGHSH and CDR2 LQKENI. The J segment lost 6 bases and the V segment lost 6 bases, leaving 6 bases of the junction unmatched. CDR3 in DNA: TGTGCCAGCTCCCCCGGACTAGCCCCCGGGGAGCTGTTTTTT. As protein: CASSPGLAPGELFF.

The chain carries TRBV24-1 and TRBJ2-6; D is unclear. The CDR3 consists of 15 residues. Germline CDR1 is KGHDR and CDR2 is SFDVKD. The V gene lost 3 bases and the J gene lost 0 bases, with 5 bases spanning the gap. The DNA of the CDR3 is TGTGCCACCAGTGATGACAACTCTGGGGCCAACGTCCTGACTTTC. Its translation is CATSDDNSGANVLTF.

This chain uses TRBV5-5 with TRBJ1-4, with 9 positions matching TRBD1. The CDR3 totals 14 residues. V shed 2 bases and J 8 bases; nucleotides not matched to a gene: 4. CDR1 SGHKS and CDR2 YYEKEE come from the germline V gene (reference sequence). In DNA, the CDR3 is TGTGCCAGCAGCTTTACCGGGACAGGGGAAAAACTGTTTTTT. Translated: CASSFTGTGEKLFF.

The V call is TRBV30, the J call TRBJ1-3; D remains unclear. V was cut by 0 bases and J by 4 bases, with 7 bases left in between. Germline assignment: CDR1 GTSNPN and CDR2 SVGIG (reference sequence). The CDR3 extends over 13 amino acids. This CDR3 is CAWSVSFGNTIYF. CDR3 sequence (DNA): TGTGCCTGGAGTGTTTCTTTCGGAAACACCATATATTTT.

The chain uses TRBV5-1 and TRBJ1-1, with unresolved D. Trimming pared 2 bases from V and 4 bases from J, leaving 12 bases between. The CDR3 totals 14 residues. Germline V gene lookup returns CDR1 SGHRS and CDR2 YFSETQ. The CDR3 nucleotides read TGCGCCAGCAGCTTTTGGCAAAGAGGCACTGAAGCTTTCTTT. Translating gives CASSFWQRGTEAFF.

The chain links TRBV7-2 to TRBJ2-1; possibly TRBD2 for D (6 bases). CDR1 and CDR2 from the germline V gene are SGHTA and FQGNSA. V dropped 3 bases and J dropped 5 bases, with 11 bases sitting between them. This CDR3 region has 14 residues. The chain's CDR3 is CASSFWGVDNEQFF. As DNA, the CDR3 is TGTGCCAGCAGCTTTTGGGGGGTGGACAATGAGCAGTTCTTC.

Here the CDR3 DNA reads TGTGCCAGCAGCGTTCGGTCTTCTGGGGCCAACGTCCTGACTTTC. It is translated as CASSVRSSGANVLTF. The chain employs TRBV9 and TRBJ2-6, with unresolved D. The CDR3 runs to 15 residues. V was clipped by 2 bases and J by 1 base, with 7 bases between them. Germline V gives CDR1 SGDLS, CDR2 YYNGEE. Drawing the rest from reference TRBV9 and TRBJ2-6, the complete variable domain is DSGVTQTPKHLITATGQRVTLRCSPRSGDLSVYWYQQSLDQGLQFLIQYYNGEERAKGNILERFSAQQFPDLHSELNLSSLELGDSALYFCASSVRSSGANVLTFGAGSRLTVL.

The V gene is TRBV3-1 (or the pseudogene TRBV3-2), the J gene TRBJ1-6; D call uncertain. V was pared by 3 bases and J by 10 bases, with 13 bases between. CDR3 size: 14 residues. Germline V lookup: CDR1 LGHDT, CDR2 YNNKEL (reference sequence). The CDR3 DNA reads TGTGCCAGCAGCCAGAGCGAGGTAAACTCACCCCTCCACTTT. Amino acid sequence: CASSQSEVNSPLHF.

This rearrangement joins TRBV28 to TRBJ2-5, with TRBD1 matching 7 bases. The CDR3 has 15 amino acids. The V gene's germline CDR1 is MDHEN and CDR2 SYDVKM. V lost 5 bases, J lost 5 bases, and 11 bases stayed unmatched. CDR3 amino acids: CASSNPKDRVETQYF. CDR3 bases: TGTGCCAGCAGTAATCCCAAAGACAGGGTGGAGACCCAGTACTTC.

The CDR3 sequence: CASGGLAASSYNEQFF. In nucleotides, the CDR3 is TGCGCCAGCGGAGGACTAGCGGCCAGCTCCTACAATGAGCAGTTCTTC. The V and J genes are TRBV10-2 and TRBJ2-1; 10 bases are a match to TRBD2. The CDR3 runs to 16 residues. Germline V gives CDR1 WSHSY, CDR2 SAAADI. V trimming: 8 bases; J trimming: 0 bases; junction bases outside the gene matches: 7.

The chain has TRBV2 and TRBJ2-1, with TRBD2 matching 15 bases. CDR1 is SNHLY and CDR2 is FYNNEI in the germline V gene. The CDR3 spans 17 residues. Germline trimming cut 10 bases from V and 0 bases from J; bases unmatched to any gene: 7. The CDR3 nucleotides read TGTGCCACGTGGACTAGCGGGAGGGCAAGCTCCTACAATGAGCAGTTCTTC. Translating it yields CATWTSGRASSYNEQFF.

V and J are TRBV2 and TRBJ2-7; D perhaps matches TRBD1 (5 bases). Trimming cost V 8 bases and J 12 bases, with 14 bases left between them. The CDR3 sequence is 10 residues long. The V gene's germline CDR1 is SNHLY and CDR2 FYNNEI. This CDR3 reads CASGAGYSYF. Written as DNA, the CDR3 is TGTGCCAGCGGGGCTGGGTATTCGTACTTC.

This sequence joins TRBV29-1 and TRBJ2-7, with unresolved D. CDR3 length equals 10 residues. Germline V CDR1 and CDR2: SQVTM, ANQGSEA. V was shortened by 7 bases and J by 7 bases, with 11 bases between the two germline ends. Written as DNA, the CDR3 is TGCAGCGCACGAGCCGAGGAGCAGTACTTC. It codes for CSARAEEQYF.

The genes are TRBV7-9 and TRBJ1-2; D perhaps matches TRBD1 (5 bases). V was pared by 5 bases and J by 8 bases, with 12 bases between. The germline gives CDR1 SEHNR, CDR2 FQNEAQ (reference sequence). CDR3 length: 12 amino acids. The CDR3 spells CASSPRAGGYTF. CDR3 DNA: TGTGCCAGCAGCCCCAGGGCAGGGGGCTACACCTTC. Looking up the rest from reference TRBV7-9 and TRBJ1-2 gives the full variable domain: DTGVSQNPRHKITKRGQNVTFRCDPISEHNRLYWYRQTLGQGPEFLTYFQNEAQLEKSRLLSDRFSAERPKGSFSTLEIQRTEQGDSAMYLCASSPRAGGYTFGSGTRLTVV.

This chain links TRBV5-1 with TRBJ2-3; the match to TRBD2 covers 9 bases. The CDR3 is 14 amino acids. Germline V lookup: CDR1 SGHRS, CDR2 YFSETQ. Losses at the gene ends were 6 bases for V and 6 bases for J; bases not matched to a gene: 8. The CDR3 loop is CASKDAGGSDTQYF. The CDR3 nucleotides are TGCGCCAGCAAGGATGCGGGAGGGTCCGATACGCAGTATTTT.

The chain joins TRBV19 to TRBJ2-5; 8 bases align to TRBD2. V trimming: 6 bases; J trimming: 3 bases; junction bases outside the gene matches: 9. The germline gives CDR1 LNHDA, CDR2 SQIVND (reference sequence). This CDR3 region has 15 residues. The CDR3, as DNA: TGTGCCAGTAGCTCAGTCGAAGCGGGAGAAGAGACCCAGTACTTC. It codes for CASSSVEAGEETQYF.

The chain has TRBV9 and TRBJ2-1, with 13 bases fitting TRBD2. CDR3 length: 15 residues. Germline CDR1 is SGDLS and CDR2 is YYNGEE. J gave up 7 bases and V 4 bases, and 5 bases lay outside the gene matches. CDR3 in amino acids: CASSKLAGGGNEQFF. DNA of the CDR3: TGTGCCAGCAGCAAACTAGCGGGAGGGGGTAATGAGCAGTTCTTC.

This sequence joins TRBV28 and TRBJ2-3, with 8 bases fitting TRBD1. The CDR3 consists of 15 residues. Germline lookup yields CDR1 MDHEN and CDR2 SYDVKM. Unmatched junction bases numbered 10, after V lost 10 bases and J lost 1 base. CDR3 bases: TGTGCCATACAACCTCCGGGACAGGGCACAGATACGCAGTATTTT. Its protein is CAIQPPGQGTDTQYF.

The chain uses TRBV12-3 or TRBV12-4 and TRBJ1-2; tentatively, D is TRBD1 (5 bases). Trimming took off 5 bases at V and 2 bases at J, with 9 bases between the two ends. The length of the CDR3 is 13 residues. DNA of the CDR3: TGTGCCAGCAGTCTAGGGGAGAACTATGGCTACACCTTC. This gives the protein CASSLGENYGYTF.

The chain combines TRBV3-1 (or the pseudogene TRBV3-2) with TRBJ2-2; 8 bases are a match to TRBD2. The CDR3 covers 17 residues. Germline V gene data show CDR1 as LGHDT and CDR2 as YNNKEL (reference sequence). V dropped 0 bases and J dropped 4; count of bases not matched to a gene: 7. This CDR3 reads CASSQDLGRAVTGELFF. The DNA for the CDR3 is TGTGCCAGCAGCCAAGATCTCGGGAGGGCCGTCACCGGGGAGCTGTTTTTT.

J is TRBJ2-3 and V is TRBV6-5; no definite D call. CDR3 length: 14 amino acids. Trimming removed 1 base from V and 3 bases from J, with 8 bases in between. CDR1 and CDR2 (germline): MNHEY, SVGAGI. CDR3 loop: CASSYYGPTDTQYF. The CDR3 DNA reads TGTGCCAGCAGTTACTATGGGCCTACAGATACGCAGTATTTT.

The rearrangement links TRBV19 to TRBJ2-2; the D gene is possibly TRBD1 (5 bases). V lost 3 bases, J lost 7 bases, and 9 bases lay in between. The CDR3 is 13 amino acids. Germline CDR1 is LNHDA and CDR2 is SQIVND (reference sequence). The CDR3 DNA reads TGTGCCAGTAGTATTATAGGGGTCGGGGAGCTGTTTTTT. It yields the protein CASSIIGVGELFF. The variable domain in full, completed from reference TRBV19 and TRBJ2-2, reads DGGITQSPKYLFRKEGQNVTLSCEQNLNHDAMYWYRQDPGQGLRLIYYSQIVNDFQKGDIAEGYSVSREKKESFPLTVTSAQKNPTAFYLCASSIIGVGELFFGEGSRLTVL.